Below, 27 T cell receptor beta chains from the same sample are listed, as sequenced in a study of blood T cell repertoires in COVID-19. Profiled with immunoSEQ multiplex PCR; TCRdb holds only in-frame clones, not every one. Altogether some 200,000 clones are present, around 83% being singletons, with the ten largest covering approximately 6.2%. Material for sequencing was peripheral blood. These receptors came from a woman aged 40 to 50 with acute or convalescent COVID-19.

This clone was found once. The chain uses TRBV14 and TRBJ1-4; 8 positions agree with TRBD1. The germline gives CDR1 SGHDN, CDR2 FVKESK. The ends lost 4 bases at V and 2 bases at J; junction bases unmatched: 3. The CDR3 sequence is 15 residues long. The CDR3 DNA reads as TGTGCCAGCAGCCGGTGGACAGGGACTAATGAAAAACTGTTTTTT. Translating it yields CASSRWTGTNEKLFF.

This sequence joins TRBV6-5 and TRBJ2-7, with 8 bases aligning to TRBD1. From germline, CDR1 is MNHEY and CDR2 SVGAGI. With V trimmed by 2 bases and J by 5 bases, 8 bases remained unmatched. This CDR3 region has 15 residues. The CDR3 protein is CASSYKRQGTHEQYF. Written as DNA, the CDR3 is TGTGCCAGCAGTTACAAGCGACAGGGGACCCACGAGCAGTACTTC.

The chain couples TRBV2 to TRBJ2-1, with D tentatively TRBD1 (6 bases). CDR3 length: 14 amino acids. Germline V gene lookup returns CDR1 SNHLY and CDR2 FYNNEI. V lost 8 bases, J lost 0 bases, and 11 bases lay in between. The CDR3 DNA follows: TGTGCCAGCCTGGGGGCACTCTCCTACAATGAGCAGTTCTTC. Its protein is CASLGALSYNEQFF.

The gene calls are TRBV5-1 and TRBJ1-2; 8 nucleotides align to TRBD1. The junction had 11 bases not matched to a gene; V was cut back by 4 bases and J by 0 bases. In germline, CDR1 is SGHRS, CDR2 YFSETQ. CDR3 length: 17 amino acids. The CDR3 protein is CASSRLPQGEANYGYTF. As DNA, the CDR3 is TGCGCCAGCAGCCGTCTCCCACAGGGGGAAGCTAACTATGGCTACACCTTC.

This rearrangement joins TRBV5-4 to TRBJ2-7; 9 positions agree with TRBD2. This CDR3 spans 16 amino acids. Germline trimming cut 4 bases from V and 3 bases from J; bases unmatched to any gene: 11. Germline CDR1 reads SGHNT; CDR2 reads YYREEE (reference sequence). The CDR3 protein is CASSVRAGLARYEQYF. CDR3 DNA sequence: TGTGCCAGCAGCGTACGCGCTGGACTAGCGCGCTACGAGCAGTACTTC.

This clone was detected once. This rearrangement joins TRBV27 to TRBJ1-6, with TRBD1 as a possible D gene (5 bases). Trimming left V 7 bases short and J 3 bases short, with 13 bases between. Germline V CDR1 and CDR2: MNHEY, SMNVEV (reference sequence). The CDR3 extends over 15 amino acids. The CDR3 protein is CASNNTGDYNSPLHF. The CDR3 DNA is TGTGCCAGCAACAACACAGGAGACTATAATTCACCCCTCCACTTT.

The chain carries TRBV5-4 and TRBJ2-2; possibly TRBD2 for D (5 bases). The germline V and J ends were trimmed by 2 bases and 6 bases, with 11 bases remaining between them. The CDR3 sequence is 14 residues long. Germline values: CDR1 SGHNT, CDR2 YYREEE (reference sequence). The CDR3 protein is CASSLLGLAGELFF. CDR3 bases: TGTGCCAGCAGCTTACTAGGTCTGGCCGGGGAGCTGTTTTTT.

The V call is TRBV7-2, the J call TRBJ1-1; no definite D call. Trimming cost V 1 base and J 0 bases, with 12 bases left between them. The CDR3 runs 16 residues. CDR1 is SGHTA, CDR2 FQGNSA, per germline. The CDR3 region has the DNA TGTGCCAGCAGCTTAGGGACGGGAGTTATGAACACTGAAGCTTTCTTT. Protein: CASSLGTGVMNTEAFF.

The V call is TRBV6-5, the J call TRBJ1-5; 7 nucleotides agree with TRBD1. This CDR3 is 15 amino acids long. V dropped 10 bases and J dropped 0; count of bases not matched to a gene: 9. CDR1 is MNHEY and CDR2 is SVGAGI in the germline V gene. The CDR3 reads CATRDSFYSNQPQHF. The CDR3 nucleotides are TGTGCCACCCGGGACAGTTTTTATAGCAATCAGCCCCAGCATTTT.

The CDR3 protein is CATENQPQHF. The CDR3 region has the DNA TGTGCCACCGAGAATCAGCCCCAGCATTTT. The chain couples TRBV24-1 to TRBJ1-5; no clear D gene. The CDR3 length is 10 residues. Trimming removed 9 bases from V and 4 bases from J, with 3 bases in between. Germline CDR1 KGHDR, CDR2 SFDVKD.

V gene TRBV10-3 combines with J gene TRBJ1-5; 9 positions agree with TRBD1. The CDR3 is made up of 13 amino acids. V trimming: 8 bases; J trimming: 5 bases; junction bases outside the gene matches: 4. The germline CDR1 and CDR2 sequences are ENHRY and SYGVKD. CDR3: CAIGRDRDQPQHF. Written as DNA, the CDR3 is TGTGCCATCGGCCGGGACAGGGATCAGCCCCAGCATTTT.

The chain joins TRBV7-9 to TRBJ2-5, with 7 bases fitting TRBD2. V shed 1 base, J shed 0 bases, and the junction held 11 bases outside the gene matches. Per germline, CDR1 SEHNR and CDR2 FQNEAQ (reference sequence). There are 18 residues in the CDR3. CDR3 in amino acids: CASSLGGGAGENQETQYF. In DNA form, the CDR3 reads TGTGCCAGCAGCTTAGGCGGCGGTGCGGGGGAGAACCAAGAGACCCAGTACTTC.

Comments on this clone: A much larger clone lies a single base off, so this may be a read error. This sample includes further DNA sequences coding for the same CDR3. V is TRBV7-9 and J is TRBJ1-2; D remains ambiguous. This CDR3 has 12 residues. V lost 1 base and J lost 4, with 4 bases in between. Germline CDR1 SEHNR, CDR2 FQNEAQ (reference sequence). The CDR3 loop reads CASSLDSYGYTF. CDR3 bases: TGTGCCAGCAGCTTAGACAGCTATGGCTACACCTTC.

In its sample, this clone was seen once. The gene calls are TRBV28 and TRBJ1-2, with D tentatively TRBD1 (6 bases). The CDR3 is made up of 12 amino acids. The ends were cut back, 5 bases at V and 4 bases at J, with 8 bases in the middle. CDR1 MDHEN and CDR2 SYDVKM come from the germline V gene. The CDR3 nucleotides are TGTGCCAGCAGTCGAGGGGGCTATGGCTACACCTTC. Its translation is CASSRGGYGYTF.

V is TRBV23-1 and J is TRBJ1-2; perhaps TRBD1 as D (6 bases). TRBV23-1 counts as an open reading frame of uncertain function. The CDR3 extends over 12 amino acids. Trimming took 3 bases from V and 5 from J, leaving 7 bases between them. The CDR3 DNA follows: TGCGCCAGCAGTCAGAGGGGGTATGGCTACACCTTC. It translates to CASSQRGYGYTF.

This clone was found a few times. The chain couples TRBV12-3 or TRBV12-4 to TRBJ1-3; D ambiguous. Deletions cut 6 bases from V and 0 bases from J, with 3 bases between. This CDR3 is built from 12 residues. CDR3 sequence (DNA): TGTGCCAGCAGGTACTCTGGAAACACCATATATTTT. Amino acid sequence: CASRYSGNTIYF.

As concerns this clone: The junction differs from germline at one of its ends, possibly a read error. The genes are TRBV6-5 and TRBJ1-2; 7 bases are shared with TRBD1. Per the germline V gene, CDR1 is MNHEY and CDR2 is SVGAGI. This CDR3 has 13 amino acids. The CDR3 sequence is CASSYGTENTFTF. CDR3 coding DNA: TGTGCCAGCAGTTACGGGACAGAAAACACCTTCACTTTC.

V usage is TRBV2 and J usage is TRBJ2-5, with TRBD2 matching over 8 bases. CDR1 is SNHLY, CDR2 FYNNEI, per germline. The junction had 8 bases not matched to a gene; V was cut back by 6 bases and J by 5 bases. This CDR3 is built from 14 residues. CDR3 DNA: TGTGCCAGCAGCGTTGGACTAGCCCTGGAGACCCAGTACTTC. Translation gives CASSVGLALETQYF. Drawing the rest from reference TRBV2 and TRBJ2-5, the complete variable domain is EPEVTQTPSHQVTQMGQEVILRCVPISNHLYFYWYRQILGQKVEFLVSFYNNEISEKSEIFDDQFSVERPDGSNFTLKIRSTKLEDSAMYFCASSVGLALETQYFGPGTRLLVL.

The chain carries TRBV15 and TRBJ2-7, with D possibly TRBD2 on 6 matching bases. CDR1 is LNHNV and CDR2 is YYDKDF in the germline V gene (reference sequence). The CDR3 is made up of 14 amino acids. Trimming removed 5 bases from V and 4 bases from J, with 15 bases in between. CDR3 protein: CATSFPGSGYEQYF. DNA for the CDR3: TGTGCCACCAGCTTTCCCGGGAGTGGGTACGAGCAGTACTTC.

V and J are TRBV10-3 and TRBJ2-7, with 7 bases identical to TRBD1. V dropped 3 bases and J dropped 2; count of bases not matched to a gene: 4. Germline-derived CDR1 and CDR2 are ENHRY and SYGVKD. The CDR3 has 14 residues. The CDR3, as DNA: TGTGCCATCAGTGAACGCGGACAGGCCTACGAGCAGTACTTC. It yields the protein CAISERGQAYEQYF.

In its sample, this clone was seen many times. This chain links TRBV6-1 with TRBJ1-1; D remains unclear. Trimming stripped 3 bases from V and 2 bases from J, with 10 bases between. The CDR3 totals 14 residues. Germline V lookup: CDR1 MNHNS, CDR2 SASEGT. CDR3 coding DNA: TGTGCCAGCAGTGACCTGGGGAGTAACACTGAAGCTTTCTTT. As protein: CASSDLGSNTEAFF.

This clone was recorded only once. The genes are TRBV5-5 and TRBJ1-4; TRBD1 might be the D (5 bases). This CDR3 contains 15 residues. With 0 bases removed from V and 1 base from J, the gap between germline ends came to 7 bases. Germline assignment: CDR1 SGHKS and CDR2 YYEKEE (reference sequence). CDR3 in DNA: TGTGCCAGCAGCTTGGTGGGGGGAACTAATGAAAAACTGTTTTTT. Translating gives CASSLVGGTNEKLFF.

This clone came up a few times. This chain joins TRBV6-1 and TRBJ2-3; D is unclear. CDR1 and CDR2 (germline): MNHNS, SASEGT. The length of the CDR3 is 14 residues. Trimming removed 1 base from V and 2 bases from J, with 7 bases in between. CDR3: CASSEGGYTDTQYF. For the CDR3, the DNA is TGTGCCAGCAGTGAAGGCGGATACACAGATACGCAGTATTTT.

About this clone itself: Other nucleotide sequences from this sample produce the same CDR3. The CDR3 sequence: CASSLTDTQYF. The DNA for the CDR3 is TGCGCCAGCAGCTTAACTGATACGCAGTATTTT. The chain joins TRBV5-1 to TRBJ2-3; D not resolved. CDR1 SGHRS and CDR2 YFSETQ come from the germline V gene. V was clipped by 2 bases and J by 6 bases, with 4 bases between them. The CDR3 covers 11 residues.

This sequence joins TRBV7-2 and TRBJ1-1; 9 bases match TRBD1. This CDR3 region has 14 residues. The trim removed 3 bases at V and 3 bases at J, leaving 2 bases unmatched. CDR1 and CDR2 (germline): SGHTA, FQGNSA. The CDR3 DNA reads TGTGCCAGCAGCTTGACAGGGGGTTACACTGAAGCTTTCTTT. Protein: CASSLTGGYTEAFF.

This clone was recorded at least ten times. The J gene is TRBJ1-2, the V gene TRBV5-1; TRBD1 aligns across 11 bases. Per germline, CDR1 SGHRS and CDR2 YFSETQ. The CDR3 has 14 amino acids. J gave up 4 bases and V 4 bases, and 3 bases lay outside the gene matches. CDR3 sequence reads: CASSRGQGAYGYTF. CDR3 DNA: TGCGCCAGCAGCAGAGGACAGGGGGCCTATGGCTACACCTTC. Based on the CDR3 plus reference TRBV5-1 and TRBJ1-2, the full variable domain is KAGVTQTPRYLIKTRGQQVTLSCSPISGHRSVSWYQQTPGQGLQFLFEYFSETQRNKGNFPGRFSGRQFSNSRSEMNVSTLELGDSALYLCASSRGQGAYGYTFGSGTRLTVV.

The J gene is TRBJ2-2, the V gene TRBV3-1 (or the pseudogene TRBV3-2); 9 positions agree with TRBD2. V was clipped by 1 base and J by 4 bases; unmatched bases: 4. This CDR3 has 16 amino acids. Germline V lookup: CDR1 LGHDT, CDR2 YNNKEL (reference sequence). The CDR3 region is CASSQATAGGTGELFF. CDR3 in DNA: TGTGCCAGCAGCCAAGCTACAGCGGGGGGCACCGGGGAGCTGTTTTTT.